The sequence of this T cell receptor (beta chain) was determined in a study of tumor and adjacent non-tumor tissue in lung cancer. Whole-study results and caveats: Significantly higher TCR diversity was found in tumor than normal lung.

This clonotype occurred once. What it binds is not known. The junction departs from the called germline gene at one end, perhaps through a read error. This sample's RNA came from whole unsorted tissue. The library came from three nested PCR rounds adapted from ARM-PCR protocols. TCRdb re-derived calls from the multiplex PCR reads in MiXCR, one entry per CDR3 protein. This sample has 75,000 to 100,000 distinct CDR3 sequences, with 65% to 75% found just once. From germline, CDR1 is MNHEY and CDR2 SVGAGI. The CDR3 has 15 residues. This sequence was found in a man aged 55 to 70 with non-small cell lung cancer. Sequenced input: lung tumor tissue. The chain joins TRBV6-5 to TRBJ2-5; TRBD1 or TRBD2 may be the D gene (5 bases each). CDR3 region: CAISYSGQDQETQYF. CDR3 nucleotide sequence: TGTGCCATCAGTTACTCGGGGCAGGATCAAGAGACCCAGTACTTC.